This entry concerns a single T cell receptor (beta chain). No antigen is known for it. The CDR3 loop spans 15 amino acids. The germline gives CDR1 MNHEY, CDR2 SVGAGI. Unmatched junction bases numbered 4, after V lost 0 bases and J lost 8 bases. The sample comes from a study of graft-versus-host responses after intestinal transplantation. At the level of the study: Once they had received anti-thymocyte globulin induction, all recipients took tacrolimus and steroids for around 3 years.

Study outcomes and limitations: Graft-donor T cell macrochimerism in patients accompanied high graft-versus-host to host-versus-graft clonal ratios in allografts. Peak GvH clone levels in circulation were associated with early post-transplant HvG declines. Present in recipient marrow, GvH clones included some that appeared first in ileum or blood.

Assay: immunoSEQ multiplex PCR; the TCRdb copy retains only in-frame clones and omits some. The sample records roughly 96,000 clones, roughly 91% being singletons. This chain links TRBV6-5 with TRBJ2-1; 10 bases match TRBD1. The specimen was unstimulated CD8+ T cells sorted from spleen or lymph node cells, collected before intestinal transplant. The source of this sequence is a human donor who received an intestinal transplant. CDR3: CASSYSGTGADEQFF. Written as DNA, the CDR3 is TGTGCCAGCAGTTACTCGGGGACAGGGGCCGATGAGCAGTTCTTC.